This T cell receptor beta chain was sequenced in a study of blood T cell repertoires in COVID-19. Sequencing used immunoSEQ multiplex PCR; TCRdb keeps in-frame clones, though not all of them. The table shows around 120,000 clones, with 90% occurring only once. The Seattle patients joined while their infection was active and were tracked longitudinally afterward. In germline, CDR1 is SEHNR, CDR2 FQNEAQ (reference sequence). V was clipped by 5 bases and J by 0 bases; unmatched bases: 4. This CDR3 has 16 residues. The TCR comes from a woman in her sixties or seventies with COVID-19, enrolled during active disease. The V gene is TRBV7-9, the J gene TRBJ2-1, with 10 positions matching TRBD2. Sequences were obtained from peripheral blood. The CDR3: CASSTSGTRSYNEQFF. The CDR3 DNA reads TGTGCCAGCAGCACTAGCGGGACCCGCTCCTACAATGAGCAGTTCTTC.